One sample yielded the 2 T cell receptor beta chains listed below, sequenced in a study of human T cells and chemical hapten exposure. TCRdb processed the RACE reads anew with MiXCR; each CDR3 protein has one entry. The sample consists of fewer than 350,000 distinct CDR3 sequences, approximately 7.5% of them appearing once. Time point defined: pre-sensitization, week 0. Documented treatment: therapeutic diphenylcyclopropenone sensitization with weekly scalp DPC. This material consisted of whole blood, taken in connection with sensitization to the hapten diphenylcyclopropenone (DPC). Receptors originate from a man aged 18 to 29 with alopecia areata. Some clones in this sample may be carry-over from other donors' samples.

This clonotype was detected many times. The J gene is TRBJ2-5, the V gene TRBV7-3; 8 nucleotides agree with TRBD1. Trimming took 6 bases from V and 5 from J; bases not matched to a gene: 5. Per germline, CDR1 SGHTA and CDR2 FQGTGA. CDR3 size: 13 residues. The CDR3 DNA sequence: TGTGCCAGCAGTCGGGACAGGTGGGAGACCCAGTACTTC. Translating it yields CASSRDRWETQYF.

The chain is built from TRBV3-1 and TRBJ1-5; D remains unclear. Germline-derived CDR1 and CDR2 are LGHDT and YNNKEL (reference sequence). The CDR3 has 13 residues. V lost 0 bases, J lost 7 bases, and 7 bases lay in between. The CDR3 nucleotides are TGTGCCAGCAGCCAAGAAGGTAGGCAGCCCCAGCATTTT. This gives the protein CASSQEGRQPQHF.